Listed here are 32 T cell receptor beta chains from one sample, sequenced in a study of CD8+ T cells in alopecia areata. As the sequencing template, cDNA was produced by extracting RNA and reverse transcribing it. Clones were read by immunoSEQ multiplex PCR, and TCRdb kept only the in-frame ones, dropping some. Of about 100,000 clones in the sample, 55% to 70% are singletons; the top ten hold about 23%. Sequencing was done on a sample of NKG2D-low CD8+ T cells sorted from blood. Receptors were obtained from a human donor with alopecia areata.

This chain joins TRBV28 and TRBJ2-5; TRBD1 matches at 9 bases. Trimming cost V 6 bases and J 2 bases; bases outside gene matches: 7. In germline, CDR1 is MDHEN, CDR2 SYDVKM. The CDR3 spans 15 residues. The CDR3 sequence: CASSQLDRGQETQYF. In nucleotides, the CDR3 is TGTGCCAGCAGCCAATTGGACAGGGGACAAGAGACCCAGTACTTC.

V usage is TRBV28 and J usage is TRBJ2-7; D remains unclear. CDR3 size: 12 residues. Per germline, CDR1 MDHEN and CDR2 SYDVKM. The V end was cut by 2 bases, the J end by 11 bases, with 13 bases between. CDR3 sequence (DNA): TGTGCCAGCAGTTTAGGTTTGACCCCAGAGTACTTC. It is translated as CASSLGLTPEYF.

The chain is built from TRBV27 and TRBJ2-7; D is possibly TRBD2 (6 bases). There are 13 residues in the CDR3. Per germline, CDR1 MNHEY and CDR2 SMNVEV (reference sequence). Trimming pared 8 bases from V and 3 bases from J, leaving 14 bases between. CDR3 coding DNA: TGTGCCAGCTCGGGCGGGACCCACTACGAGCAGTACTTC. It translates to CASSGGTHYEQYF.

There are a few counts of this clone. The chain carries TRBV7-9 and TRBJ1-4; D possibly corresponds to TRBD1 (5 bases). The V and J ends lost 8 bases and 5 bases respectively, with 12 bases between them. The CDR3 spans 13 residues. Germline V gives CDR1 SEHNR, CDR2 FQNEAQ (reference sequence). CDR3 bases: TGTGCCAGCCAGGACAAGGAGAATGAAAAACTGTTTTTT. Translation gives CASQDKENEKLFF.

The rearrangement links TRBV28 to TRBJ2-5; no definite D call. The germline gives CDR1 MDHEN, CDR2 SYDVKM. The V end lost 4 bases, the J end lost 2 bases, and 5 bases lay between the germline ends. The length of the CDR3 is 12 residues. The CDR3 protein is CASSWGQETQYF. The CDR3 DNA is TGTGCCAGCAGTTGGGGACAAGAGACCCAGTACTTC.

This sequence joins TRBV1 and TRBJ1-5; TRBD1 was called by the table and not checked on the DNA. TRBV1 is marked as a pseudogene. The CDR3 is 19 residues long. The CDR3 DNA sequence: TGCACCAGCAGCCAAGATTCAAGGGACAGGGGGCGCGTCAATCAGCCCCAGCATTTT. Its protein is CTSSQDSRDRGRVNQPQHF.

The chain carries TRBV7-9 and TRBJ2-5; possible D gene TRBD2, 6 bases. From germline, CDR1 is SEHNR and CDR2 FQNEAQ (reference sequence). The CDR3 loop spans 14 amino acids. V was clipped by 1 base and J by 5 bases, with 11 bases between them. The CDR3 sequence is CASSLVEGRETQYF. The CDR3 region has the DNA TGTGCCAGCAGCTTAGTGGAAGGGAGGGAGACCCAGTACTTC.

The CDR3 nucleotides are TGTGCCAGCAGCACCATGACAGAGAACTATGGCTACACCTTC. Its protein is CASSTMTENYGYTF. The V and J genes are TRBV5-6 and TRBJ1-2, with a tentative D call TRBD1 (5 bases). The germline V gene encodes CDR1 SGHDT and CDR2 YYEEEE. V was trimmed by 4 bases and J by 2 bases, leaving 12 bases between them. This CDR3 contains 14 residues.

The chain carries TRBV7-9 and TRBJ1-1; no clear D. V was pared by 5 bases and J by 6 bases, with 10 bases between. Per germline, CDR1 SEHNR and CDR2 FQNEAQ (reference sequence). The CDR3 has 12 residues. CDR3: CASSDRPSEAFF. CDR3 coding DNA: TGTGCCAGCAGCGACCGGCCGTCTGAAGCTTTCTTT.

This clone counts as medium-sized. The chain uses TRBV4-1 and TRBJ2-7; D is unclear. V lost 0 bases and J lost 7, with 7 bases in between. Germline V gene lookup returns CDR1 MGHRA and CDR2 YSYEKL. This CDR3 is 12 amino acids long. The CDR3 region has the DNA TGCGCCAGCAGCCAAGATGCCCGGGAGCAGTACTTC. It is translated as CASSQDAREQYF.

The chain recombines TRBV5-1 with TRBJ2-5; 10 nucleotides match TRBD1. CDR3 length: 15 residues. J lost 5 bases, V lost 4 bases, and 8 bases had no gene match. CDR1 and CDR2 (germline): SGHRS, YFSETQ. CDR3 loop: CASSPGTGVWETQYF. The CDR3 region has the DNA TGCGCCAGCAGCCCAGGGACAGGGGTATGGGAGACCCAGTACTTC.

The chain uses TRBV9 and TRBJ2-7, with TRBD2 matching 9 bases. Per germline, CDR1 SGDLS and CDR2 YYNGEE. The CDR3 sequence is 16 residues long. V lost 4 bases, J lost 1 base, and 9 bases stayed unmatched. CDR3 residues: CASSRRETSGSYEQYF. The CDR3 DNA reads TGTGCCAGCAGCCGACGTGAGACTAGCGGATCCTACGAGCAGTACTTC. The full variable domain, rest sourced from reference TRBV9 and TRBJ2-7, is DSGVTQTPKHLITATGQRVTLRCSPRSGDLSVYWYQQSLDQGLQFLIQYYNGEERAKGNILERFSAQQFPDLHSELNLSSLELGDSALYFCASSRRETSGSYEQYFGPGTRLTVT.

The V gene is TRBV4-1, the J gene TRBJ2-1; no firm D call. Between the trimmed V and J ends, which lost 1 base and 7 bases, there was a span of 8 bases. Germline V CDR1 and CDR2: MGHRA, YSYEKL. The CDR3 extends over 13 amino acids. Here the CDR3 reads CASSQVLGNEQFF. CDR3 sequence (DNA): TGCGCCAGCAGCCAAGTCCTCGGGAATGAGCAGTTCTTC.

This clone was counted a few times. The chain couples TRBV29-1 to TRBJ1-1; tentatively, D is TRBD1 (5 bases). The CDR3 sequence is 14 residues long. The V end lost 1 base, the J end lost 5 bases, and 14 bases lay between the germline ends. Germline loops: CDR1 SQVTM, CDR2 ANQGSEA. The DNA for the CDR3 is TGCAGCGTTGAAGGTGGCAGGGTGGGGACTGAAGCTTTCTTT. It specifies CSVEGGRVGTEAFF.

The chain joins TRBV28 to TRBJ2-2; no firm D call. Germline V gene sequence: CDR1 MDHEN, CDR2 SYDVKM. The ends were cut back, 2 bases at V and 5 bases at J, with 12 bases in the middle. This CDR3 contains 15 residues. CDR3 DNA sequence: TGTGCCAGCAGTTTAAGGGCGGCCCCAACCGGGGAGCTGTTTTTT. Its protein product is CASSLRAAPTGELFF.

The genes are TRBV9 and TRBJ2-6; perhaps TRBD1 as D (5 bases). Germline CDR1 is SGDLS and CDR2 is YYNGEE. V was shortened by 3 bases and J by 0 bases, with 16 bases between the two germline ends. The CDR3 covers 18 residues. For the CDR3, the DNA is TGTGCCAGCAGCGGGGGCGTGGGTCACCGCTCTGGGGCCAACGTCCTGACTTTC. Its translation is CASSGGVGHRSGANVLTF. The entire variable domain, with the rest obtained from reference TRBV9 and TRBJ2-6, is as follows: DSGVTQTPKHLITATGQRVTLRCSPRSGDLSVYWYQQSLDQGLQFLIQYYNGEERAKGNILERFSAQQFPDLHSELNLSSLELGDSALYFCASSGGVGHRSGANVLTFGAGSRLTVL.

The J gene is TRBJ2-2, the V gene TRBV10-3; D unclear. Between the trimmed V and J ends, which lost 3 bases and 3 bases, there was a span of 14 bases. This CDR3 has 16 residues. CDR1 is ENHRY, CDR2 SYGVKD, per germline. The DNA for the CDR3 is TGTGCCATCAGTGATCCCAGCGCTCCAGACACCGGGGAGCTGTTTTTT. Amino acids: CAISDPSAPDTGELFF.

The rearrangement uses TRBV6-1 and TRBJ2-7, with D perhaps matching TRBD2 (6 bases). This CDR3 region has 13 residues. Germline CDR1 and CDR2: MNHNS and SASEGT. Trimming removed 6 bases at V and 2 bases at J, with 11 bases between. DNA of the CDR3: TGTGCCAGCAGGGATGGCGGGGCCTACGAGCAGTACTTC. This encodes CASRDGGAYEQYF.

The rearrangement links TRBV28 to TRBJ2-7, with TRBD2 matching over 11 bases. CDR3 length: 17 amino acids. With V trimmed by 4 bases and J by 3 bases, 11 bases remained unmatched. Germline V gene sequence: CDR1 MDHEN, CDR2 SYDVKM. The CDR3 nucleotides are TGTGCCAGCAGTTCCCCCCGGGAACTAGCGGGAGTCTACGAGCAGTACTTC. Translating it yields CASSSPRELAGVYEQYF.

This clone was seen only once. CDR3 bases: TGCGCCAGCAGCCAACCACAGGGGATTCAGGGCTACACCTTC. Translated, it gives CASSQPQGIQGYTF. The chain links TRBV4-1 to TRBJ1-2, with TRBD1 identical over 7 bases. Germline CDR1 reads MGHRA; CDR2 reads YSYEKL. V shed 2 bases, J shed 8 bases, and the junction held 8 bases outside the gene matches. The CDR3 spans 14 residues.

The chain links TRBV4-1 to TRBJ1-3, with a weak D call TRBD1 (5 bases). Trimming cost V 0 bases and J 4 bases, with 10 bases left between them. CDR1 and CDR2 (germline): MGHRA, YSYEKL. The CDR3 is 15 residues long. CDR3 residues: CASSQEQVIGNTIYF. In DNA form, the CDR3 reads TGCGCCAGCAGCCAAGAACAGGTTATCGGAAACACCATATATTTT.

To note about this clone: Since a much larger clone is just one base distant, this may be a read error. The chain links TRBV27 to TRBJ2-5; D gene ambiguous. Trimming removed 4 bases at V and 5 bases at J, with 8 bases between. Germline V gene lookup returns CDR1 MNHEY and CDR2 SMNVEV (reference sequence). The CDR3 has 12 residues. In DNA form, the CDR3 reads TGTGCCAGCAGTTCCCCCCCCGAGACCCAGTACTTC. As protein: CASSSPPETQYF.

This chain uses TRBV29-1 with TRBJ2-7; no definite D call. Germline lookup yields CDR1 SQVTM and CDR2 ANQGSEA. V was trimmed by 3 bases and J by 4 bases, leaving 13 bases between them. This CDR3 has 13 residues. CDR3 in DNA: TGCAGCGTTGATAAGGGTAGCATATACGAGCAGTACTTC. This sequence encodes CSVDKGSIYEQYF.

The gene calls are TRBV23-1 and TRBJ2-2, with 9 bases lining up with TRBD2. TRBV23-1 is an ORF, and what it does is uncertain. Losses at the gene ends were 9 bases for V and 2 bases for J; bases not matched to a gene: 4. This CDR3 spans 14 amino acids. CDR3 DNA: TGCGCCAGTACTAGCGGGCGAAACACCGGGGAGCTGTTTTTT. Its translation: CASTSGRNTGELFF.

This rearrangement joins TRBV28 to TRBJ2-1, with 10 bases that match TRBD2. CDR3 length equals 15 residues. CDR1 is MDHEN and CDR2 is SYDVKM in the germline V gene. V was pared by 6 bases and J by 4 bases, with 6 bases of the junction left unmatched. The CDR3 protein is CASSPRTSGYNEQFF. DNA for the CDR3: TGTGCCAGCAGCCCGAGGACTAGCGGTTACAATGAGCAGTTCTTC.

The chain is built from TRBV27 and TRBJ1-5, with 8 bases fitting TRBD1. The junction had 6 bases not matched to a gene; V was cut back by 4 bases and J by 1 base. The germline V gene has CDR1 MNHEY and CDR2 SMNVEV (reference sequence). This CDR3 has 16 amino acids. CDR3 protein: CASSYRGRGSNQPQHF. The CDR3 DNA reads as TGTGCCAGCAGTTACAGGGGGAGAGGAAGCAATCAGCCCCAGCATTTT.

This clone was seen more than once but under ten times. In nucleotides, the CDR3 is TGTGCCAGCAGCTTAACCTATCGGCAGGGTGGCAATGAGCAGTTCTTC. Its protein is CASSLTYRQGGNEQFF. V gene TRBV7-3 combines with J gene TRBJ2-1; a weak D match, TRBD1 (5 bases). The germline V gene has CDR1 SGHTA and CDR2 FQGTGA. The CDR3 runs 16 residues. With 0 bases removed from V and 6 bases from J, the gap between germline ends came to 15 bases.

The chain carries TRBV27 and TRBJ1-1; possibly TRBD1 for D (5 bases). The V and J ends lost 3 bases and 8 bases respectively, with 7 bases between them. CDR3 size: 11 residues. Germline V gene data show CDR1 as MNHEY and CDR2 as SMNVEV (reference sequence). The CDR3 protein is CASSFQGEAFF. In DNA, the CDR3 is TGTGCCAGCAGTTTCCAGGGAGAAGCTTTCTTT.

The CDR3 protein is CASSEALEGGSYEQYF. In nucleotides, the CDR3 is TGTGCCAGCAGTGAAGCGCTAGAAGGCGGATCCTACGAGCAGTACTTC. The chain couples TRBV2 to TRBJ2-7, with D unclear. Between the trimmed V and J ends, which lost 0 bases and 1 base, there was a span of 13 bases. Germline-derived CDR1 and CDR2 are SNHLY and FYNNEI. The CDR3 loop spans 16 amino acids. Drawing the rest from reference TRBV2 and TRBJ2-7, the complete variable domain is EPEVTQTPSHQVTQMGQEVILRCVPISNHLYFYWYRQILGQKVEFLVSFYNNEISEKSEIFDDQFSVERPDGSNFTLKIRSTKLEDSAMYFCASSEALEGGSYEQYFGPGTRLTVT.

This clone appeared a few times. The V call is TRBV2, the J call TRBJ2-1; possible D gene TRBD2, 5 bases. The germline V gene encodes CDR1 SNHLY and CDR2 FYNNEI. The CDR3 loop spans 14 amino acids. V was pared by 3 bases and J by 4 bases, with 10 bases between. CDR3 DNA: TGTGCCAGCAGTGATGTGGACTTGTACAATGAGCAGTTCTTC. It translates to CASSDVDLYNEQFF.

This clone came up many times. The chain has TRBV6-5 and TRBJ2-1; D possibly corresponds to TRBD2 (5 bases). Germline assignment: CDR1 MNHEY and CDR2 SVGAGI. This CDR3 is built from 13 residues. Trimming shortened V by 6 bases and J by 8 bases, and 14 bases separated the two germline ends. CDR3: CASSSPGSDEQFF. CDR3 nucleotides: TGTGCCAGCAGCTCACCGGGGAGCGATGAGCAGTTCTTC.

This clone was observed a single time. This sequence joins TRBV7-9 and TRBJ1-1, with no clear D. Germline values: CDR1 SEHNR, CDR2 FQNEAQ (reference sequence). V was trimmed by 3 bases and J by 1 base, leaving 12 bases between them. The CDR3 is 15 residues long. CDR3 region: CASSFTRSGNTEAFF. CDR3 bases: TGTGCCAGCAGCTTTACGCGGTCGGGGAACACTGAAGCTTTCTTT.